This T cell receptor (beta chain) was documented in a study of T cell responses to AZD1222 COVID-19 vaccine. Across the study: Second doses at about 4 or about 12 weeks were pooled.

About this clone: The antigen is undetermined.

Germline CDR1 and CDR2: MRHNA and SNTAGT. CDR3 length equals 13 residues. Unmatched junction bases numbered 2, after V lost 5 bases and J lost 1 base. The study's findings and limits: Among the donors, most were white British and more were female, and clonal diversity was possibly underestimated. As reported, nearly half of all spike-specific TCRs target variant regions that are unmutated.

Clones were read by immunoSEQ multiplex PCR, and TCRdb kept only the in-frame ones, dropping some. The sample records 110,000 to 150,000 clones, nearly 95% being singletons. The genes are TRBV6-4 and TRBJ2-7; TRBD1 matches at 7 bases. Material: peripheral blood, obtained on day 0 of AZD1222 vaccination. This receptor was identified in an adult in good health. The CDR3 loop is CASSPDRSYEQYF. In nucleotides, the CDR3 is TGTGCCAGCAGTCCGGACAGGTCCTACGAGCAGTACTTC.